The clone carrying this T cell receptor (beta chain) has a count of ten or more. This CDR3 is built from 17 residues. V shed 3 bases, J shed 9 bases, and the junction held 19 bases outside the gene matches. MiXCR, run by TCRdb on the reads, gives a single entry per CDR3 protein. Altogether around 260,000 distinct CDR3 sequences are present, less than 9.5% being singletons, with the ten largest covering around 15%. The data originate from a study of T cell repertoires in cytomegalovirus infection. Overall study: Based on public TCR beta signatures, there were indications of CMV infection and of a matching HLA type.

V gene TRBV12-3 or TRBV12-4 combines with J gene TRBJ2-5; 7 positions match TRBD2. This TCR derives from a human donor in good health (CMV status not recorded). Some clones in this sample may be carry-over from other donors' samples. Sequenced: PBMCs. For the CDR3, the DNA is TGTGCCAGCAGTTTGGGACGTAGCGGGCCCCGACCTAGGGCCCAGTACTTC. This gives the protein CASSLGRSGPRPRAQYF.